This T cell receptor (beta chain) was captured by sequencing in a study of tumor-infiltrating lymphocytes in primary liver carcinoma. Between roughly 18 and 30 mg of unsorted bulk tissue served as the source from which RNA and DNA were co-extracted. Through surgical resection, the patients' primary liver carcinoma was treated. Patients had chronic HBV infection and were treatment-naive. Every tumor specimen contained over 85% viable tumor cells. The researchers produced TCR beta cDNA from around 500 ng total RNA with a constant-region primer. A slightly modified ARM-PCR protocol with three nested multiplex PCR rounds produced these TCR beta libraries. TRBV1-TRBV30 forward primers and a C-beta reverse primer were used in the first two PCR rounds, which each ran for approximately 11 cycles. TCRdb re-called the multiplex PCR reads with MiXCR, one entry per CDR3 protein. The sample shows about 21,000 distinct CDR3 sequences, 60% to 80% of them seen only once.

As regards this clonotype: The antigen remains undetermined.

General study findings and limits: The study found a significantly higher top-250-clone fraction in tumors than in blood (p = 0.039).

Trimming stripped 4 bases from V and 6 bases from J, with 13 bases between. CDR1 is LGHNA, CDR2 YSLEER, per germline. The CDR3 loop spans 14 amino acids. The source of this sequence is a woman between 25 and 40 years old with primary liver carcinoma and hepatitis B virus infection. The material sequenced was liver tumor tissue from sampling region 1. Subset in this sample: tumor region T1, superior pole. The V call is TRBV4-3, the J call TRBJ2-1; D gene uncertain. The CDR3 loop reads CASSRTESVNEQFF. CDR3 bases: TGCGCCAGCAGCCGCACAGAATCGGTCAATGAGCAGTTCTTC.